Below, 4 T cell receptor beta chains from the same sample are listed, as sequenced in a study of human T cells and chemical hapten exposure. Time point described: patch test 2, 6 weeks after DPC sensitization. The sample's treatment: therapeutic diphenylcyclopropenone sensitization with weekly scalp DPC. TCRdb passed the RACE reads through MiXCR, listing each CDR3 protein once. The table has tens of thousands of distinct CDR3 sequences, around 6.7% seen once; the top ten hold approximately 1.2%. The specimen comprised whole blood, sampled in connection with sensitization to the hapten diphenylcyclopropenone (DPC). These receptors all come from a woman aged 25 to 39 with alopecia areata. Some clones in this sample may be carry-over from other donors' samples.

The table lists this clonotype with many counts. This rearrangement joins TRBV6-2 or TRBV6-3 to TRBJ2-1, with D tentatively TRBD2 (6 bases). CDR3 length: 14 residues. Germline V lookup: CDR1 MNHEY, CDR2 SVGEGT. Trimming stripped 5 bases from V and 12 bases from J, with 20 bases between. The chain's CDR3 is CASSQGLPSNGQFF. The CDR3 bases are TGTGCCAGCAGTCAGGGACTCCCGTCCAACGGGCAGTTCTTC.

A remark on this clonotype: One base away lies a much larger clone, so this may be a sequencing read error. The chain links TRBV13 to TRBJ1-2; no definite D call. The CDR3 loop spans 14 amino acids. Germline V gene sequence: CDR1 PRHDT, CDR2 FYEKMQ (reference sequence). The CDR3 is CACSLDGPDYGYTF. The CDR3 DNA sequence: TGTGCCTGCAGCTTAGACGGGCCGGACTATGGCTACACCTTC.

This clonotype was observed at least ten times. The CDR3 DNA follows: TGTGCCAGCAGCCAAAGCTCGGGACTAGCCAATGAGCAGTTCTTC. It yields the protein CASSQSSGLANEQFF. This sequence joins TRBV4-2 and TRBJ2-1; 9 nucleotides line up with TRBD2. V lost 2 bases, J lost 6 bases, and 5 bases stayed unmatched. This CDR3 is 15 amino acids long. Germline CDR1 is LGHNA and CDR2 is YNFKEQ.

Ten or more counts support this clonotype. V usage is TRBV6-1 and J usage is TRBJ1-1; tentatively, D is TRBD1 (5 bases). The germline CDR1 and CDR2 sequences are MNHNS and SASEGT. The CDR3 spans 15 residues. The ends were cut back, 5 bases at V and 3 bases at J, with 16 bases in the middle. The CDR3 loop is CASSPYDSADTEAFF. The DNA for the CDR3 is TGTGCCAGCAGTCCCTACGACAGTGCGGACACTGAAGCTTTCTTT.